These T cell receptor beta chains were read from a single sample in a study of blood T cell repertoires in COVID-19. The method was immunoSEQ multiplex PCR; TCRdb's version includes in-frame clones alone and lacks a portion of them. The sample has over 300,000 clones; about 89% are singletons. The source material was peripheral blood. These receptors all stem from a man between 18 and 29 years old who had recovered from COVID-19. Each CDR3 is given without its conserved first and last residue.

j_call	v_call	cdr3_aa
TRBJ1-5	TRBV6-5	ASSYLSLKQVKGH
TRBJ2-5	TRBV6-5	ASGGETQY
TRBJ2-1	TRBV14	ASSFIAGASSYNEQF
TRBJ1-2	TRBV6-5	ASSFQGDGYGYT
TRBJ2-5	TRBV5-8	ASSLGEVQETQY
TRBJ1-1	TRBV5-1	ASSQGTGLETEAF
TRBJ1-4	TRBV3-1/TRBV3-2	ASSSRTGRVNEKLF
TRBJ2-1	TRBV18	ASSPLADPYNEQF
TRBJ1-1	TRBV19	ASTSDRGTEAF
TRBJ2-7	TRBV7-9	ASSYSGGGWEQY
TRBJ1-2	TRBV21-1	ASTGQASGYT
TRBJ2-7	TRBV6-5	ASSFEPLYEQY
TRBJ2-7	TRBV5-4	ASSLTSGFYEQY
TRBJ1-2	TRBV28	ASSTTGGEGYT
TRBJ2-6	TRBV6-2/TRBV6-3	ASSRQGLTGANVLT
TRBJ2-5	TRBV18	ASSPRVSGERQETQY
TRBJ1-5	TRBV7-3	ASSPSGNQPQH
TRBJ2-7	TRBV10-3	AISGTGSSYEQY
TRBJ1-1	TRBV5-1	ASSLTGQGHEAF
TRBJ2-7	TRBV15	ATSSPRTFYEQY